A single T cell receptor beta chain is shown here with its context. This clonotype was picked up a small number of times. Its recognized antigen is unknown. Base-call qualities are not available, and no considerably larger clone is one nucleotide away. CDR1 SGHTA and CDR2 FQGNSA were looked up in the germline V gene. Including the terminal cysteine and phenylalanine, the CDR3 comprises 15 residues. The DNA shown is the 45-base CDR3, in frame from base 1. Ends trimmed: V by 6 bases, J by 2 bases; bases unmatched to a gene: 7. Receptor amplification or capture employed PCR. Sequencing used an Illumina HiSeq 2500. To normalize quantification of the TCRbeta repertoire, the TCR libraries were built with molecular barcoding that relied on unique molecular identifiers. Using fastp trimming at Q25 and MiXCR clonotype assembly, TCRdb reanalyzed the public sequencing data and kept in-frame beta chains. Rows with a matching CDR3 protein are joined into one entry that keeps the most common DNA and genes. Within this sample are more than 550,000 distinct CDR3 sequences, with 10% to 13% of them counted one time only. 3.5% to 5% of the sample belongs to the ten largest clones.

The source of the sample is a study of T-cell reconstitution after alpha-beta-depleted transplantation in children (TCRdb year 2016). Concerning the study at large: T-cell immune reconstitution after TCRalphabeta/CD19-depleted allogeneic hematopoietic cell transplantation in children was quantitatively tracked in the study by means of TCR repertoire profiling.

This sequence originates from a human donor who donated a stem cell graft to a child with acute myeloid leukemia. Source: PBMCs from the stem cell graft donor, taken from the stem cell graft. Rearrangement joined TRBV7-2 to TRBJ2-1; 7 nucleotides in the junction match TRBD1. This receptor carries the CDR3 CASRIDRDPYNEQFF. The DNA is TGTGCCAGCAGAATAGACAGGGACCCCTACAATGAGCAGTTCTTC.